This note documents a single T cell receptor (beta chain) sequence. What antigen it recognizes has not been identified. No base quality values were provided; no much bigger clone lies one nucleotide off. For sequencing, an Illumina MiSeq was employed. TCRdb reworked the public reads: Q25 trimming with fastp, MiXCR clone assembly, productive beta chains retained. Rows matching on CDR3 protein sequence are summarized as one entry with the most common DNA and genes. The sample contains about 68,000 distinct CDR3 sequences, around 68% of them found a single time. The biggest ten clones account for 7% to 8.5% of the sample. T-allo10 cells derived from donors were reported to be host alloantigen-specific and anergic, and to suppress in an alloantigen-specific manner. This sample was included in a study of type 1 regulatory T cells (dated by TCRdb to 2020 to 2023). At the level of the whole study: An in vitro protocol by which a Tr1-enriched, alloantigen-specific CD4 T cell product named T-allo10 was generated was characterized in the study. T-allo10 was being evaluated clinically in patients with hematological malignancies who were receiving allogeneic hematopoietic stem cell transplantation.

The CDR3 starts with the cysteine, ends with the phenylalanine, and has 16 residues. Only CDR3 DNA is held: 48 bases, read in frame from base 1. V is clipped by 0 bases and J by 0 bases, and the sequence between their germline boundaries is 6 bases long. From a lookup of the germline V gene, CDR1 and CDR2 are MGHRA and YSYEKL. The sample was cultured T cells, either the whole culture or a sorted T cell fraction (not recorded which). Interpreted using the paper, the cell subset or site label stands for: Tr1-enriched cell product generated in vitro against host alloantigens. The sequence was obtained from a human donor in good health. The chain is assembled from TRBV4-1 and TRBJ1-6; no D gene is confidently identified. The CDR3 amino acid sequence is: CASSQDRSSYNSPLHF. The nucleotide sequence reads as follows: TGCGCCAGCAGCCAAGATCGTAGCTCCTATAATTCACCCCTCCACTTT.